These T cell receptor beta chains were read from a single sample in a study of OX40 agonist ivuxolimab in advanced cancers. Method: immunoSEQ multiplex PCR; TCRdb's copy keeps in-frame clones and lacks some. The sample yields nearly 55,000 clones, roughly 86% seen once. The source was CD4+ or CD8+ T cells sorted from blood, collected in a trial of the OX40 agonist ivuxolimab. These receptors came from an adult with an advanced solid tumor such as melanoma, head and neck, liver or kidney cancer. Both conserved end residues are part of each CDR3. The D gene is left open where the match is weak. Part of the rows lack a size; the others show once, few, many or a class for expanded clones.

-	TRBV20-1	-	CSAARGYEQYF
-	TRBV28	-	CASSSPVAPTYEQYF
-	TRBV6-1	-	CASSESIGRGRIFGQFF
-	TRBV20-1	-	CSAKYNYGYTF
-	TRBV12-5	-	CASGLGSSATDTQYF
-	TRBV27	TRBD1	CASKLSGQGASYGYTF
-	TRBV11-2	TRBD2	CASSKIAGYYNEQFF
-	TRBV5-8	-	CASSPGTVRSTDTQYF
-	TRBV2	-	CASIGPGVVTGELFF
-	TRBV2	TRBD2	CASKLAGDNEQFF
-	TRBV11-3	-	CASSLDAWGGEKHYEQYF
few	TRBV5-6	-	CASHLVRGAAKNIQYF
-	TRBV28	TRBD1	CASSLQGGGNYGYTF
-	TRBV9	-	CASSVGRAEEKLFF
once	TRBV9	TRBD2	CASSVSGTSTTDTQYF
-	TRBV25-1	-	CASSEAGLRDEQYF
-	TRBV6-5	-	CASWDTGELFF
-	TRBV5-1	TRBD2	CASSSGLAGVYEQYF
-	TRBV10-1	-	CASSEREREQFF
-	TRBV19	-	CASSVGTTGNTIYF
-	TRBV19	-	CASRPRQVNTGELFF
-	TRBV5-1	-	CASSLEGYQPQHF
-	TRBV28	-	CASRTSPLAGGAGELFF
-	TRBV28	TRBD1	CASTLGGTGDSNQPQHF
-	TRBV5-1	-	CASSSSWNMNTEAFF
-	TRBV19	TRBD2	CASTSGRAGEQYF
-	TRBV5-4	TRBD1	CASSAERIDRGFQETQYF
once	TRBV5-1	TRBD2	CASSFRAGTSEHYEQYF